What follows are 27 T cell receptor beta chains derived from one specimen sequenced in a study of T cells in Graves' hyperthyroidism and ophthalmopathy. TCR beta CDR3 region amplification was performed from RNA transcripts. First-round RT-PCR with HTBI primers amplified the TCR CDR3 region. MiXCR, applied by TCRdb to the multiplex PCR reads, yields one record per CDR3 protein. This sample carries 500,000 to 600,000 distinct CDR3 sequences, about 45% of them seen once, and the ten largest clones take roughly 8.2%. Material for sequencing was peripheral blood or thyroid tissue (not recorded which). These receptors were taken from a woman aged 18-35 years with Graves' hyperthyroidism.

The V gene is TRBV5-1, the J gene TRBJ1-6, with D tentatively TRBD1 (5 bases). V gave up 0 bases and J gave up 7 bases, with 11 bases separating them. There are 15 residues in the CDR3. Germline CDR1 reads SGHRS; CDR2 reads YFSETQ. The CDR3 loop is CASSLAGRMNSPLHF. As DNA, the CDR3 is TGCGCCAGCAGCTTGGCAGGGCGGATGAATTCACCCCTCCACTTT.

This rearrangement joins TRBV7-2 to TRBJ2-7; perhaps TRBD1 as D (6 bases). CDR1 and CDR2 (germline): SGHTA, FQGNSA. CDR3 length: 15 residues. Between the trimmed V and J ends, which lost 0 bases and 6 bases, there was a span of 15 bases. CDR3 loop: CASSLALRTVVEQYF. CDR3 DNA sequence: TGTGCCAGCAGCTTAGCGCTTAGGACAGTGGTCGAGCAGTACTTC.

This clonotype has a count of ten or more. The J gene is TRBJ1-2, the V gene TRBV27, with 7 nucleotides matching TRBD1. The CDR3 has 15 amino acids. V was pared by 4 bases and J by 4 bases, with 9 bases of the junction left unmatched. Germline assignment: CDR1 MNHEY and CDR2 SMNVEV (reference sequence). The CDR3 bases are TGTGCCAGCAGTTCGTGGACGCAGGGGGGCTATGGCTACACCTTC. Residues: CASSSWTQGGYGYTF.

This chain joins TRBV24-1 and TRBJ1-2, with 9 bases lining up with TRBD1. CDR3 length: 17 amino acids. CDR1 is KGHDR and CDR2 is SFDVKD in the germline V gene. J lost 8 bases, V lost 3 bases, and 15 bases had no gene match. This chain's CDR3 is CATSDLRDRAEICGYTF. DNA of the CDR3: TGTGCCACCAGTGATCTGCGGGACAGGGCTGAGATATGCGGCTACACCTTC.

This clonotype was found a few times. The chain is built from TRBV29-1 and TRBJ1-4, with 7 bases fitting TRBD1. Germline V lookup: CDR1 SQVTM, CDR2 ANQGSEA. This CDR3 spans 14 amino acids. J lost 5 bases, V lost 5 bases, and 8 bases had no gene match. The DNA of the CDR3 is TGCAGCGTTAGACAGGGAGGCAAGAATGAAAAACTGTTTTTT. The encoded protein is CSVRQGGKNEKLFF. Variable domain in full (rest from reference TRBV29-1 and TRBJ1-4): SAVISQKPSRDICQRGTSLTIQCQVDSQVTMMFWYRQQPGQSLTLIATANQGSEATYESGFVIDKFPISRPNLTFSTLTVSNMSPEDSSIYLCSVRQGGKNEKLFFGSGTQLSVL.

V and J are TRBV15 and TRBJ1-4, with a tentative D call TRBD1 (5 bases). The V end lost 1 base, the J end lost 5 bases, and 14 bases lay between the germline ends. Germline CDR1 is LNHNV and CDR2 is YYDKDF (reference sequence). This CDR3 region has 16 residues. This chain's CDR3 is CATSRAGLAQNEKLFF. The DNA for the CDR3 is TGTGCCACCAGCAGAGCGGGACTAGCTCAGAATGAAAAACTGTTTTTT.

This clonotype was counted once. The rearrangement uses TRBV15 and TRBJ1-2; D is uncertain. The germline V and J ends were trimmed by 0 bases and 8 bases, with 10 bases remaining between them. From germline, CDR1 is LNHNV and CDR2 YYDKDF (reference sequence). The length of the CDR3 is 13 residues. CDR3 protein: CATSRDQAGGYTF. Here the CDR3 DNA reads TGTGCCACCAGCAGAGATCAGGCGGGAGGCTACACCTTC.

The gene calls are TRBV24-1 and TRBJ2-1; 10 nucleotides agree with TRBD2. V shed 6 bases, J shed 4 bases, and the junction held 5 bases outside the gene matches. CDR1 is KGHDR, CDR2 SFDVKD, per germline. CDR3 size: 15 residues. The CDR3 spells CATSTGLADYNEQFF. DNA for the CDR3: TGTGCCACCAGTACCGGACTAGCGGATTACAATGAGCAGTTCTTC.

The chain employs TRBV19 and TRBJ1-4, with D perhaps matching TRBD1 (6 bases). The CDR3 has 14 residues. CDR1 is LNHDA and CDR2 is SQIVND in the germline V gene (reference sequence). V was shortened by 6 bases and J by 5 bases, with 13 bases between the two germline ends. CDR3 DNA sequence: TGTGCCAGTAGCTGGGGGCAGAAAAATGAAAAACTGTTTTTT. This sequence encodes CASSWGQKNEKLFF.

This clonotype appeared a single time. The rearrangement links TRBV29-1 to TRBJ2-5; possible D gene TRBD1, 6 bases. Germline lookup yields CDR1 SQVTM and CDR2 ANQGSEA. The ends were cut back, 7 bases at V and 4 bases at J, with 13 bases in the middle. The CDR3 contains 12 residues. CDR3 sequence reads: CSDGTSRETQYF. DNA for the CDR3: TGCAGCGACGGGACAAGTAGAGAGACCCAGTACTTC. Supplemented by reference TRBV29-1 and TRBJ2-5, the full variable domain reads SAVISQKPSRDICQRGTSLTIQCQVDSQVTMMFWYRQQPGQSLTLIATANQGSEATYESGFVIDKFPISRPNLTFSTLTVSNMSPEDSSIYLCSDGTSRETQYFGPGTRLLVL.

V usage is TRBV29-1 and J usage is TRBJ2-7; 8 positions agree with TRBD2. The germline V gene has CDR1 SQVTM and CDR2 ANQGSEA. This CDR3 is built from 19 residues. The CDR3: CSVTCVMRASGWEDYEQYF. CDR3 DNA sequence: TGCAGTGTGACGTGTGTAATGCGGGCTAGCGGGTGGGAGGACTACGAGCAGTACTTC.

As regards this clonotype: One end of the junction does not line up with germline, which may come from a read error. The rearrangement joins TRBV7-9 to TRBJ1-5; no definite D call. Germline CDR1 is SEHNR and CDR2 is FQNEAQ (reference sequence). This CDR3 is 14 amino acids long. The CDR3 nucleotides read TGTGCTAGCAGCTTAGTAGGGTTCAATCAGCCCCAGCCTTTT. It encodes CASSLVGFNQPQPF.

This clonotype was seen at least ten times. The gene calls are TRBV24-1 and TRBJ2-2, with 11 nucleotides matching TRBD1. Germline V lookup: CDR1 KGHDR, CDR2 SFDVKD. This CDR3 has 15 residues. The trim removed 4 bases at V and 6 bases at J, leaving 3 bases unmatched. The CDR3 DNA is TGTGCCACCAGTGAACCGGGACAGGGGGCCGGGGAGCTGTTTTTT. It translates to CATSEPGQGAGELFF.

This clonotype was detected ten times or more. The chain combines TRBV2 with TRBJ1-5, with 9 nucleotides matching TRBD1. The germline gives CDR1 SNHLY, CDR2 FYNNEI. The J segment lost 7 bases and the V segment lost 7 bases, leaving 8 bases of the junction unmatched. The CDR3 runs to 14 residues. CDR3 amino acids: CASKTGQGLQPQHF. The CDR3 bases are TGTGCCAGCAAGACCGGACAGGGGTTACAGCCCCAGCATTTT.

The rearrangement uses TRBV7-9 and TRBJ1-2, with 12 bases aligning to TRBD1. This CDR3 region has 17 residues. The V segment lost 3 bases and the J segment 0 bases; nucleotides outside the gene matches: 5. Germline V gene sequence: CDR1 SEHNR, CDR2 FQNEAQ (reference sequence). The CDR3 region has the DNA TGTGCCAGCAGCTTGGTAGGGACAGGGGGCTCTAACTATGGCTACACCTTC. It specifies CASSLVGTGGSNYGYTF.

The chain is built from TRBV14 and TRBJ2-5, with D maybe TRBD1 (6 bases). The V and J ends lost 1 base and 5 bases respectively, with 20 bases between them. The CDR3 consists of 17 residues. In germline, CDR1 is SGHDN, CDR2 FVKESK. The CDR3, as DNA: TGTGCCAGCAGCCAAGCAGGCAGGGGCCCCTACAATGAGACCCAGTACTTC. Amino acids: CASSQAGRGPYNETQYF.

This clonotype was counted many times. This rearrangement joins TRBV20-1 to TRBJ1-5, with D unresolved. Trimming took off 3 bases at V and 0 bases at J, with 9 bases between the two ends. The CDR3 runs to 14 residues. The germline gives CDR1 DFQATT, CDR2 SNEGSKA (reference sequence). The CDR3 coding sequence is TGCAGTGCTAGTGCCGGCGTTAGCAATCAGCCCCAGCATTTT. Residues: CSASAGVSNQPQHF.

The CDR3 here is CAISHGFRQPQHF. The CDR3, as DNA: TGTGCCATCAGCCACGGTTTCCGTCAGCCCCAGCATTTT. The chain is built from TRBV10-3 and TRBJ1-5; D is uncertain. V lost 6 bases, J lost 6 bases, and 12 bases lay in between. The V gene's germline CDR1 is ENHRY and CDR2 SYGVKD. The CDR3 totals 13 residues.

On this clonotype itself: A much larger clonotype is one base distant, so this may be a read error. The rearrangement links TRBV12-3 or TRBV12-4 to TRBJ1-1; 7 nucleotides line up with TRBD1. CDR3 length: 13 amino acids. In DNA form, the CDR3 reads TGTGGAGCGGGCAGGGGGGTGGCCGCTGAAGCTTTCTTT. Translated: CGAGRGVAAEAFF.

This clonotype was counted ten times or more. The V call is TRBV7-6, the J call TRBJ2-7, with 8 bases fitting TRBD1. In germline, CDR1 is SGHVS, CDR2 FNYEAQ. With 6 bases clipped from V and 3 bases from J, the junction kept 10 bases outside the gene matches. This CDR3 is 15 amino acids long. CDR3: CASSYRATGDYEQYF. The DNA for the CDR3 is TGTGCCAGCAGTTACCGGGCGACAGGGGACTACGAGCAGTACTTC.

V and J are TRBV15 and TRBJ1-2, with a tentative D call TRBD1 (5 bases). Germline V gene lookup returns CDR1 LNHNV and CDR2 YYDKDF (reference sequence). V lost 5 bases, J lost 3 bases, and 13 bases lay in between. The length of the CDR3 is 14 residues. The CDR3: CATSGTLRDYGYTF. The CDR3 DNA reads as TGTGCCACCAGCGGGACCCTCCGGGACTATGGCTACACCTTC.

This chain uses TRBV9 with TRBJ2-6; unclear D gene. The V gene lost 0 bases and the J gene lost 4 bases, with 5 bases spanning the gap. Germline CDR1 is SGDLS and CDR2 is YYNGEE. There are 14 residues in the CDR3. CDR3 bases: TGTGCCAGCAGCGTAGGCGGAGGGGCCAACGTCCTGACTTTC. This sequence encodes CASSVGGGANVLTF.

V gene TRBV2 combines with J gene TRBJ1-1; the match to TRBD1 covers 9 bases. J lost 6 bases, V lost 6 bases, and 11 bases had no gene match. CDR3 size: 15 residues. CDR1 is SNHLY, CDR2 FYNNEI, per germline. CDR3 sequence reads: CASRGDREGDAEAFF. The CDR3 DNA sequence: TGTGCCAGCAGGGGGGACAGGGAGGGGGACGCTGAAGCTTTCTTT.

Notes on this clonotype: One junction end does not reproduce the germline sequence, and a read error may be involved. The V call is TRBV12-3 or TRBV12-4, the J call TRBJ2-7; TRBD2 aligns across 12 bases. The CDR3 consists of 12 residues. This chain's CDR3 is CASSLTSGSIDF. The CDR3 nucleotides are TGTGCCAGCAGTTTGACTAGCGGGAGTATCGACTTC.

The genes are TRBV6-1 and TRBJ1-1; 8 bases map to TRBD1. Per germline, CDR1 MNHNS and CDR2 SASEGT. The CDR3 is 14 amino acids. Trimming at V came to 4 bases and at J to 7 bases, leaving 8 bases not matched to a gene. CDR3 sequence (DNA): TGTGCCAGCAGTGCCCGGACAGGGTTTAATGAAGCTTTCTTT. Its protein product is CASSARTGFNEAFF.

This clonotype was counted between two and nine times. The chain links TRBV24-1 to TRBJ2-1; 7 positions agree with TRBD2. The germline V gene encodes CDR1 KGHDR and CDR2 SFDVKD. The CDR3 length is 16 residues. V gave up 4 bases and J gave up 5 bases; unmatched junction bases: 10. As DNA, the CDR3 is TGTGCCACCAGTGACATGACTAGCAGAGGAAACAATGAGCAGTTCTTC. This gives the protein CATSDMTSRGNNEQFF.

The chain recombines TRBV7-8 with TRBJ1-1, with 7 bases that match TRBD1. Unmatched junction bases numbered 13, after V lost 2 bases and J lost 1 base. CDR3 size: 18 residues. CDR1 and CDR2 from the germline V gene are SGHVS and FQNEAQ. Here the CDR3 reads CASSLLQGGLWGNTEAFF. In nucleotides, the CDR3 is TGTGCCAGCAGCTTACTTCAGGGGGGGCTCTGGGGGAACACTGAAGCTTTCTTT.